Following are 19 T cell receptor beta chains from one sample sequenced in a study of T-cell reconstitution after alpha-beta-depleted transplantation in children. Unique molecular identifiers were used to barcode this TCRbeta library. MiXCR, run by TCRdb on the PCR reads, gives a single entry per CDR3 protein. The sample lists hundreds of thousands of distinct CDR3 sequences; around 13% were seen once. The sequenced sample was PBMCs, obtained before TCRalphabeta/CD19-depleted stem cell transplant. These receptors were obtained from a girl aged 2 to 9 with congenital amegakaryocytic thrombocytopenia, due to receive a stem cell transplant.

The table lists this clonotype with many counts. The gene calls are TRBV12-3 or TRBV12-4 and TRBJ2-1, with 8 positions matching TRBD2. The J segment lost 2 bases and the V segment lost 2 bases, leaving 2 bases of the junction unmatched. The CDR3 has 15 amino acids. CDR3 in amino acids: CASSLPGRAYNEQFF. The CDR3 region has the DNA TGTGCCAGCAGTTTACCCGGGAGGGCCTACAATGAGCAGTTCTTC.

This clonotype was counted ten times or more. A read error may account for a junction end that differs from germline. The chain is built from TRBV5-1 and TRBJ2-5; D perhaps matches TRBD1 (6 bases). This CDR3 spans 14 amino acids. Germline V CDR1 and CDR2: SGHRS, YFSETQ. Here the CDR3 DNA reads TGCGCCAGCACCTTGACAGGCCCCCAAGAGACCCAGTACTTC. This encodes CASTLTGPQETQYF.

This clonotype has at least ten counts. CDR3 protein: CASSSEEGGSEKLFF. As DNA, the CDR3 is TGCGCCAGCAGCTCGGAGGAAGGGGGCAGTGAAAAACTGTTTTTT. The chain links TRBV5-1 to TRBJ1-4; TRBD1 aligns across 7 bases. The CDR3 is made up of 15 amino acids. Germline assignment: CDR1 SGHRS and CDR2 YFSETQ. V lost 3 bases and J lost 7; bases outside the gene matches: 9.

This clonotype was seen a handful of times. V gene TRBV7-6 combines with J gene TRBJ2-7, with TRBD1 as a possible D gene (6 bases). The germline V gene has CDR1 SGHVS and CDR2 FNYEAQ. Trimming removed 5 bases from V and 2 bases from J, with 19 bases in between. The CDR3 is made up of 16 amino acids. CDR3 bases: TGTGCCAGCAGCCTCGGCCCCGGGACATTAACCTACGAGCAGTACTTC. It translates to CASSLGPGTLTYEQYF.

This clonotype was picked up a small number of times. The V call is TRBV7-6, the J call TRBJ2-7; TRBD2 is a possible D gene (7 bases). The CDR3 has 16 amino acids. The V gene lost 2 bases and the J gene lost 0 bases, with 14 bases spanning the gap. CDR1 is SGHVS, CDR2 FNYEAQ, per germline. The CDR3 DNA follows: TGTGCCAGCAGCTTAATCGGGGGGCGGTTCTCCTACGAGCAGTACTTC. It codes for CASSLIGGRFSYEQYF.

The V and J genes are TRBV20-1 and TRBJ2-1; 9 bases are shared with TRBD2. The junction had 10 bases not matched to a gene; V was cut back by 5 bases and J by 8 bases. The CDR3 extends over 14 amino acids. Germline V gene data show CDR1 as DFQATT and CDR2 as SNEGSKA (reference sequence). The CDR3 spells CSAGLSGRFYEQFF. CDR3 bases: TGCAGTGCTGGACTTAGCGGGAGATTCTATGAGCAGTTCTTC.

In this sample, this clonotype turned up a few times. The rearrangement joins TRBV6-2 or TRBV6-3 to TRBJ2-1, with D possibly TRBD2 on 6 matching bases. CDR1 and CDR2 from the germline V gene are MNHEY and SVGEGT. The V end lost 2 bases, the J end lost 1 base, and 9 bases lay between the germline ends. The CDR3 totals 15 residues. The CDR3 protein is CASSYQRASYNEQFF. CDR3 sequence (DNA): TGTGCCAGCAGTTACCAGCGGGCTTCCTACAATGAGCAGTTCTTC.

This clonotype came up many times. This sequence joins TRBV20-1 and TRBJ2-3, with D unclear. There are 12 residues in the CDR3. V was cut by 7 bases and J by 4 bases, with 12 bases left in between. CDR1 is DFQATT, CDR2 SNEGSKA, per germline (reference sequence). The CDR3 nucleotides are TGCAGTGGGAGAGCCCGGGCAGATACGCAGTATTTT. It is translated as CSGRARADTQYF.

This chain uses TRBV10-3 with TRBJ2-1; 10 positions match TRBD2. Per the germline V gene, CDR1 is ENHRY and CDR2 is SYGVKD. CDR3 size: 18 residues. V lost 1 base, J lost 1 base, and 7 bases stayed unmatched. The DNA of the CDR3 is TGTGCCATCAGTGAGTTTCTAGCGGGAGAAAGGTCCTACAATGAGCAGTTCTTC. As protein: CAISEFLAGERSYNEQFF.

This clonotype showed up just a few times. The rearrangement uses TRBV20-1 and TRBJ2-7; 10 nucleotides align to TRBD1. CDR1 is DFQATT and CDR2 is SNEGSKA in the germline V gene (reference sequence). J lost 5 bases, V lost 7 bases, and 14 bases had no gene match. This CDR3 has 15 amino acids. The CDR3 coding sequence is TGCAGTGGGGCCGACAGGGGGCTAAGGTATGACGAGCAGTACTTC. Protein sequence: CSGADRGLRYDEQYF.

The CDR3 nucleotides read TGTGCCAGCAGGCGAGCGGGAGGAGTCACCGGGGAGCTGTTTTTT. Translating it yields CASRRAGGVTGELFF. This rearrangement joins TRBV12-3 or TRBV12-4 to TRBJ2-2; the match to TRBD2 covers 9 bases. The trim removed 6 bases at V and 4 bases at J, leaving 6 bases unmatched. The CDR3 extends over 15 amino acids.

This clonotype was observed at least ten times. The CDR3 nucleotides are TGCAGCGCTCTCCTTGTTGGGACTTCTTATTGCTACACCTTC. Translation: CSALLVGTSYCYTF. The rearrangement links TRBV29-1 to TRBJ1-2; D perhaps matches TRBD1 (5 bases). The CDR3 is 14 amino acids. The V gene lost 7 bases and the J gene lost 9 bases, with 24 bases spanning the gap. Germline V gives CDR1 SQVTM, CDR2 ANQGSEA.

This clonotype occurred a few times. The chain combines TRBV5-1 with TRBJ2-7, with no clear D. CDR1 is SGHRS, CDR2 YFSETQ, per germline. The CDR3 is 14 residues long. Trimming left V 7 bases short and J 5 bases short, with 19 bases between. CDR3 nucleotides: TGCGCCAGCCGGCCGGTGGGGTCTGTACACGAGCAGTACTTC. Translation gives CASRPVGSVHEQYF.

This clonotype was observed at least ten times. J is TRBJ2-3 and V is TRBV15; 7 nucleotides align to TRBD1. Germline lookup yields CDR1 LNHNV and CDR2 YYDKDF (reference sequence). The CDR3 has 12 amino acids. V lost 5 bases, J lost 13 bases, and 9 bases stayed unmatched. The CDR3 DNA follows: TGTGCCACCAGCGGCCACAGGGGTTCGGAGTATTTT. It translates to CATSGHRGSEYF.

The chain has TRBV4-2 and TRBJ2-7; weak D call: TRBD2 (6 bases). Germline V gene lookup returns CDR1 LGHNA and CDR2 YNFKEQ. This CDR3 has 13 amino acids. With 4 bases removed from V and 3 bases from J, the gap between germline ends came to 10 bases. The CDR3 DNA follows: TGTGCCAGCAGCCCGGGGGTCCTCTACGAGCAGTACTTC. Its protein is CASSPGVLYEQYF.

This clonotype was seen a few times. The CDR3 DNA reads as TGTGCCAGCAGTTTATACGGGGGTTGGGCGGACACCATATATTTT. It specifies CASSLYGGWADTIYF. The rearrangement uses TRBV28 and TRBJ1-3; a possible D gene is TRBD1 (5 bases). The germline V and J ends were trimmed by 1 base and 8 bases, with 15 bases remaining between them. Looked up from germline, CDR1 is MDHEN and CDR2 is SYDVKM. The CDR3 is 15 amino acids.

There are many counts of this clonotype. This chain uses TRBV5-8 with TRBJ2-7; no definite D call. Per germline, CDR1 SGHTS and CDR2 YDEGEE. The CDR3 totals 10 residues. The V end was cut by 2 bases, the J end by 5 bases, with 2 bases between. CDR3 DNA: TGTGCCAGCAGCTTTAACGAGCAGTACTTC. Amino acid sequence: CASSFNEQYF.

A few counts support this clonotype. The V gene is TRBV28, the J gene TRBJ1-4, with D perhaps matching TRBD1 (5 bases). Germline V gene sequence: CDR1 MDHEN, CDR2 SYDVKM. V shed 8 bases and J shed 4 bases, with 20 bases lying between them. The CDR3 length is 16 residues. CDR3 DNA: TGTGCCAGCGTTAGCGGGACGGGACGGAGTAATGAAAAACTGTTTTTT. Translation gives CASVSGTGRSNEKLFF.

There are many counts of this clonotype. The V and J genes are TRBV3-1 and TRBJ2-7; possibly TRBD2 for D (6 bases). CDR3 size: 13 residues. CDR1 is LGHDT and CDR2 is YNNKEL in the germline V gene (reference sequence). The V end was cut by 5 bases, the J end by 3 bases, with 11 bases between. CDR3 in DNA: TGTGCCAGCAGCAGGGGAGGATACTACGAGCAGTACTTC. Translating gives CASSRGGYYEQYF.